Sequencing of this TCR beta chain was carried out in a study of regulatory T cells in long-lasting Graves disease. The study, taken as a whole, reports: Favoring TRBV28, TRBJ1-2 and TRBJ2-5 was a feature seen in persistent disease.

This clonotype was detected many times. Its antigen remains unknown. Sample time point: newly diagnosed GD, antithyroid drugs for less than 3 months. Preparation of the TCR library used RNA extracted from PBMCs. Germline CDR1 and CDR2: MNHEY and SMNVEV (reference sequence). Trimming left V 6 bases short and J 3 bases short, with 15 bases between. CDR3 length: 15 residues. Building the TCR beta libraries relied on iRepertoire HTBI primers, and CDR3 regions underwent Arm-PCR. TCRdb re-called the multiplex PCR reads through MiXCR, storing one row per CDR3 protein. The repertoire has over 500,000 distinct CDR3 sequences, approximately 15% of them found once; the top ten carry 15% to 20%. These data are also associated with another study on T cells in Graves' hyperthyroidism and ophthalmopathy. That work states: Exclusion of patients followed from uncontrolled infection, other autoimmune disease, pregnancy or lactation. Stable hyperthyroidism and ophthalmopathy were separated using 13 V-J signatures.

The chain joins TRBV27 to TRBJ2-1; tentatively, D is TRBD1 (6 bases). Sequencing used peripheral blood mononuclear cells (PBMCs), obtained at new diagnosis, from a patient treated with antithyroid drugs. The clonotype originates from a woman in her twenties or thirties with Graves disease. CDR3 amino acids: CASRGIGGIYNEQFF. The CDR3 bases are TGTGCCAGCAGAGGAATAGGGGGAATCTACAATGAGCAGTTCTTC.